Here is one T cell receptor beta chain with its context. As yet, its antigen is unknown. The assay was immunoSEQ multiplex PCR, and TCRdb's table has in-frame clones only and misses some. This table holds some 34,000 clones, about nine tenths found once. The sample belongs to a study of T cells in narcolepsy. Study information: Donors had narcolepsy type 1 or type 2, or were healthy controls.

Study observations and caveats: Autoreactive clonotypes reportedly recurred in blood of same and different patients, not controls. Autoreactive clone sequences were missing from some blood memory CD4+ repertoires. Same-patient CSF and blood CD4+ T cell clonotypes included HCRT-specific and TRIB2-specific autoreactive ones.

V gave up 5 bases and J gave up 5 bases; unmatched junction bases: 10. Germline values: CDR1 SGHDT, CDR2 YYEEEE. This CDR3 is built from 15 residues. V usage is TRBV5-6 and J usage is TRBJ2-5, with 9 bases aligning to TRBD1. The sample consisted of CD45RA- memory CD4+ T cells from PBMCs. The clonotype originates from a human donor with narcolepsy. In DNA form, the CDR3 reads TGTGCCAGCAGGCCCCCGGGACAGGGTGGGGAGACCCAGTACTTC. Its protein is CASRPPGQGGETQYF.